This record looks at one T cell receptor (beta chain) sequence and its context. Its antigen is still unknown. J gave up 2 bases and V 0 bases, and 2 bases lay outside the gene matches. The germline V gene encodes CDR1 SGHVS and CDR2 FQNEAQ. The CDR3 runs 15 residues. Oncomine TCR Beta short-read sequencing was applied to DNA from cultured CD4+ T cells. TCRdb ran MiXCR on the PCR reads and lists one entry per CDR3 protein. The table includes 13,000 to 15,000 distinct CDR3 sequences, about 50% detected once. This sample stems from a study of vaccination and CD4 T cells after COVID-19. Background on the study: Overlapping spike peptides of SARS-CoV-2, HCoV-NL63, HCoV-OC43 and HCoV-229E stimulated the cells. Study outcomes and limitations: Post-vaccination reactive clonotypes (median around 40) did not differ significantly from post-infection (approximately 20). Vaccine-specific clones in convalescent patients were spike mono-reactive in 304 of 307 cases.

Treatment defined: roughly ten-day PBMC culture with coronavirus spike peptide pools or control peptides (ViraFEST assay). Sequenced material: CD4+ T cells from blood, cultured in vitro. The TCR sequence derives from a human donor who had recovered from COVID-19. This chain connects TRBV7-8 to TRBJ2-7, with 9 positions matching TRBD1. CDR3 loop: CASSLATGGTYEQYF. CDR3 nucleotide sequence: TGTGCCAGCAGCTTAGCGACAGGGGGAACCTACGAGCAGTACTTC.